Here is one T cell receptor beta chain with its context. Alongside a J-beta primer mix, a sample-barcoded 5' primer served in a second PCR lasting about 7 to 12 cycles. One entry per CDR3 protein results from TCRdb running MiXCR on the 5' RACE reads. Among about 1.6 million distinct CDR3 sequences, around 35% were seen once, and the ten largest hold about 11%. This entry is derived from a study of blood T cells in healthy people across ages. The CDR3 is 14 amino acids. Trimming shortened V by 6 bases and J by 4 bases, and 16 bases separated the two germline ends. This chain uses TRBV12-3 or TRBV12-4 with TRBJ2-7, with a weak D call TRBD2 (6 bases). Source material: blood. The receptor comes from a woman younger than 45 in good health. CDR3 in DNA: TGTGCCAGCAGGACCCGCGGAGGGAGTTACGAGCAGTACTTC. Amino acid sequence: CASRTRGGSYEQYF.